This TCR beta chain originates from a study of T cell responses to AZD1222 COVID-19 vaccine. Study-wide results and caveats: Only five to seven AZD1222 recipients were seropositive at baseline.

Assay: immunoSEQ multiplex PCR; the TCRdb copy retains only in-frame clones and omits some. This sample has 160,000 or so clones; less than 90% occur once, and the top ten carry approximately 1.6%. To note about this clone: Its antigen remains unidentified.

The CDR3 contains 14 residues. The germline gives CDR1 MNHEY, CDR2 SVGAGI. V was trimmed by 7 bases and J by 7 bases, leaving 17 bases between them. The sample consisted of peripheral blood, taken on day 0 of AZD1222 vaccination. The chain employs TRBV6-5 and TRBJ1-3; D may be TRBD1 (6 bases). The receptor was isolated from an adult in good health. Here the CDR3 DNA reads TGTGCCAGCATCAGGGGTGGCGGGTCGAACACCATATATTTT. Protein sequence: CASIRGGGSNTIYF.